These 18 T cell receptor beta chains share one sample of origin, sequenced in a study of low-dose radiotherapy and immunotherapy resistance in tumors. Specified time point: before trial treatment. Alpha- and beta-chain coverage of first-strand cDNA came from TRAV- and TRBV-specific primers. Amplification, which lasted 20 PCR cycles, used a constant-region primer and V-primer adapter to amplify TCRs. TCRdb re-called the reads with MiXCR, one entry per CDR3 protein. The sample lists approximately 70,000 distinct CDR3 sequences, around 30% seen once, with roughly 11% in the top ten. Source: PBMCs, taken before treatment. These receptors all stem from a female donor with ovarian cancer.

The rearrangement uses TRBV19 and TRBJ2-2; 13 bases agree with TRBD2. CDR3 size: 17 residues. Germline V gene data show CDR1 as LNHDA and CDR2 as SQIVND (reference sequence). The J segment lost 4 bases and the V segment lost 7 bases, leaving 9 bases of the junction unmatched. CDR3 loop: CASTRTSGSTVTGELFF. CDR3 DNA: TGTGCCAGTACCAGGACTAGCGGGAGTACGGTCACCGGGGAGCTGTTTTTT. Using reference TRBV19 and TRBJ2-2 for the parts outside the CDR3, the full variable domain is DGGITQSPKYLFRKEGQNVTLSCEQNLNHDAMYWYRQDPGQGLRLIYYSQIVNDFQKGDIAEGYSVSREKKESFPLTVTSAQKNPTAFYLCASTRTSGSTVTGELFFGEGSRLTVL.

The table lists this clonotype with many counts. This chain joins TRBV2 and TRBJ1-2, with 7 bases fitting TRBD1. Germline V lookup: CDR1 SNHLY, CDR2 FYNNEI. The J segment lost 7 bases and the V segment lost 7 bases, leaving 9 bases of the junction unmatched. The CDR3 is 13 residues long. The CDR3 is CASKSRGESGYTF. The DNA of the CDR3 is TGTGCCAGCAAATCCAGGGGGGAGTCTGGCTACACCTTC.

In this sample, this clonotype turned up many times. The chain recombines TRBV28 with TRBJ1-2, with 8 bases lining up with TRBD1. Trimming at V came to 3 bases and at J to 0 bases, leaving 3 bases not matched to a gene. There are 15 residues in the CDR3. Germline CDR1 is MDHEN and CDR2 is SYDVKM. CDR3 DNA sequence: TGTGCCAGCAGTTTCCCACAGGGGGCTAACTATGGCTACACCTTC. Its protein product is CASSFPQGANYGYTF.

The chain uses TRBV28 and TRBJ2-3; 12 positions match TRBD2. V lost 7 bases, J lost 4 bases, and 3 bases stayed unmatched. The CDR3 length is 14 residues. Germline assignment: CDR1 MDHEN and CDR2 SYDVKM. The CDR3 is CASTASGRADTQYF. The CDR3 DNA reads TGTGCCAGCACGGCTAGCGGGAGGGCAGATACGCAGTATTTT.

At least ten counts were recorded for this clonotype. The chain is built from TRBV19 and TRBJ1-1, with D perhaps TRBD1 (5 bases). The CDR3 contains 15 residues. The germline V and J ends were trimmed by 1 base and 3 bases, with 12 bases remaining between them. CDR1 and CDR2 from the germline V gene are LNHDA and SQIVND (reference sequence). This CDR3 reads CASSIVGGAYTEAFF. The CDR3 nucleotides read TGTGCCAGTAGTATAGTAGGAGGGGCCTACACTGAAGCTTTCTTT.

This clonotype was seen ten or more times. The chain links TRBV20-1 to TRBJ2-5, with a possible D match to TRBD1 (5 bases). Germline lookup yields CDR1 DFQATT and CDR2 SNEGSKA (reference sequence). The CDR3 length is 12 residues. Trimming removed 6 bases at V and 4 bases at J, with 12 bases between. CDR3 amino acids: CSAHTRGETQYF. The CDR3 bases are TGCAGTGCCCATACAAGGGGAGAGACCCAGTACTTC.

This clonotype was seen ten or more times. CDR3 in DNA: TGTGCCAGTAGCAACCGGGACAGGGGATCCTACGAGCAGTACTTC. Residues: CASSNRDRGSYEQYF. The chain joins TRBV19 to TRBJ2-7, with 10 bases lining up with TRBD1. J lost 1 base, V lost 6 bases, and 6 bases had no gene match. This CDR3 has 15 amino acids. Germline assignment: CDR1 LNHDA and CDR2 SQIVND (reference sequence). The complete variable domain, with remaining parts taken from reference TRBV19 and TRBJ2-7, reads DGGITQSPKYLFRKEGQNVTLSCEQNLNHDAMYWYRQDPGQGLRLIYYSQIVNDFQKGDIAEGYSVSREKKESFPLTVTSAQKNPTAFYLCASSNRDRGSYEQYFGPGTRLTVT.

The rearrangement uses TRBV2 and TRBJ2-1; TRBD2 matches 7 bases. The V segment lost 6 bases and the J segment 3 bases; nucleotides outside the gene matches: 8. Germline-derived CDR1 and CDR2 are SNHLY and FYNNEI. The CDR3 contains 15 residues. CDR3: CASRERGSYYNEQFF. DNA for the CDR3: TGTGCCAGCAGAGAGCGGGGTAGCTACTACAATGAGCAGTTCTTC.

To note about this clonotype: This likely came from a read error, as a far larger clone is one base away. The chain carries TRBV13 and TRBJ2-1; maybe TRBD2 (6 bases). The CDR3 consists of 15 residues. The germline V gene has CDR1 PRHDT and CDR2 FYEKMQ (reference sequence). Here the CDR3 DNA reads TGTGCCAGCAGCTCGGTGGACTACTCCCACAATGAGCAGTTCTTC. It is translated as CASSSVDYSHNEQFF.

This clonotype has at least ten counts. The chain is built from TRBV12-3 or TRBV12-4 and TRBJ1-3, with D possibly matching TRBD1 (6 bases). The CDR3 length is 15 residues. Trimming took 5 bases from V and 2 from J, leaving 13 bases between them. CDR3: CASSQETGPGNTIYF. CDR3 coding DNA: TGTGCCAGCAGTCAAGAAACAGGGCCTGGAAACACCATATATTTT.

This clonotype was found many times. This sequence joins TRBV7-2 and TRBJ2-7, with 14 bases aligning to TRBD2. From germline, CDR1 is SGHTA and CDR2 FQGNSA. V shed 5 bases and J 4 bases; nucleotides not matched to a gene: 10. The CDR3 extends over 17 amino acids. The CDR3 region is CASSKGWTSGRTYEQYF. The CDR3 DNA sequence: TGTGCCAGCAGCAAAGGCTGGACTAGCGGGAGGACATACGAGCAGTACTTC. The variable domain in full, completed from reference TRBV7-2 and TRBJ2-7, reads GAGVSQSPSNKVTEKGKDVELRCDPISGHTALYWYRQSLGQGLEFLIYFQGNSAPDKSGLPSDRFSAERTGGSVSTLTIQRTQQEDSAVYLCASSKGWTSGRTYEQYFGPGTRLTVT.

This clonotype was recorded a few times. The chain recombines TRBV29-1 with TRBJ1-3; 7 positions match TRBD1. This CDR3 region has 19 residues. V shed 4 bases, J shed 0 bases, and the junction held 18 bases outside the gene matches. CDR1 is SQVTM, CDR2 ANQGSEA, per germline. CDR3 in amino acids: CSVVNPRTGSPSSGNTIYF. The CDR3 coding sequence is TGCAGCGTTGTAAACCCTAGGACAGGCTCACCGAGCTCTGGAAACACCATATATTTT.

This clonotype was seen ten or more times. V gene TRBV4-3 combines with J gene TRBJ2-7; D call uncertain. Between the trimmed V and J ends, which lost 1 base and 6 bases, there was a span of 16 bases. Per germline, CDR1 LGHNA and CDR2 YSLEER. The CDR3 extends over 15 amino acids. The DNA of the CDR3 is TGCGCCAGCAGCCAAGGGGCGGATAAGGCACCCGAGCAGTACTTC. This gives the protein CASSQGADKAPEQYF.

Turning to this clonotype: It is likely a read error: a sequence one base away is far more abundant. This chain's CDR3 is CSVDKARYNEQFF. The CDR3 nucleotides read TGCAGCGTTGACAAGGCAAGGTACAATGAGCAGTTCTTC. This chain joins TRBV20-1 and TRBJ2-1; D uncertain. This CDR3 is 13 amino acids long. CDR1 DFQATT and CDR2 SNEGSKA come from the germline V gene (reference sequence).

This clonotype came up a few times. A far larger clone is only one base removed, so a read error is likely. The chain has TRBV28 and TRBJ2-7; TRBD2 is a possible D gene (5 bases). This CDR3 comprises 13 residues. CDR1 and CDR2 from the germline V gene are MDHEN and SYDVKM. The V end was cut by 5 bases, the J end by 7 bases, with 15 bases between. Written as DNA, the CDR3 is TGTGCCAGCAGTACCATGAGCGGCAATGAGCAGTACTTC. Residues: CASSTMSGNEQYF.

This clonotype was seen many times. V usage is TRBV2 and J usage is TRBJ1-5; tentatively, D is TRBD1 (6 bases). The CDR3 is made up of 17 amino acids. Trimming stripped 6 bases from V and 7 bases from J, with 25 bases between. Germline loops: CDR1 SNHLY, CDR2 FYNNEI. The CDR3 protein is CASSPSRGLGKAQPQHF. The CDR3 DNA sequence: TGTGCCAGCAGCCCCAGCAGGGGCCTCGGGAAAGCGCAGCCCCAGCATTTT.

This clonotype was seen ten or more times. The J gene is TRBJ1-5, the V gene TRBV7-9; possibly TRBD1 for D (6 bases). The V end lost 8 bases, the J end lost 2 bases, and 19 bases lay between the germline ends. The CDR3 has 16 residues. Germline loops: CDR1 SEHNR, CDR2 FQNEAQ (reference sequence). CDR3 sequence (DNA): TGTGCCAGCGGGCCTCCGGGGGGCGGTGGCAATCAGCCCCAGCATTTT. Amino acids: CASGPPGGGGNQPQHF.

This chain's CDR3 is CASSIFTGTSGGEQYF. CDR3 nucleotides: TGTGCCAGTAGTATATTTACCGGGACTAGCGGTGGAGAGCAGTACTTC. This chain connects TRBV19 to TRBJ2-7, with TRBD2 matching 11 bases. CDR1 is LNHDA, CDR2 SQIVND, per germline (reference sequence). After removal of 2 bases from V and 7 bases from J, the junction contained 10 bases not matched to a gene. The length of the CDR3 is 16 residues. Filled out from reference TRBV19 and TRBJ2-7, the complete variable domain reads DGGITQSPKYLFRKEGQNVTLSCEQNLNHDAMYWYRQDPGQGLRLIYYSQIVNDFQKGDIAEGYSVSREKKESFPLTVTSAQKNPTAFYLCASSIFTGTSGGEQYFGPGTRLTVT.